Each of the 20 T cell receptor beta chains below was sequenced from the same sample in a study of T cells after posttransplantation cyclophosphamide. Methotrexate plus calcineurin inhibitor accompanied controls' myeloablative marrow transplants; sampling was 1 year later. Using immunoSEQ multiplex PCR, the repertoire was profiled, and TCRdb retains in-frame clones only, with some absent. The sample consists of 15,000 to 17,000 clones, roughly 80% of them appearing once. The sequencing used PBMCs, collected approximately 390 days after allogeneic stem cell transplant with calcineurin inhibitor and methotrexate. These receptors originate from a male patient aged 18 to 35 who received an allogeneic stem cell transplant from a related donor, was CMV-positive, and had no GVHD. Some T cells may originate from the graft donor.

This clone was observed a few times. The CDR3, as DNA: TGTGCCAGCAGCTTGGGACAGAACACTGAAGCTTTCTTT. This sequence encodes CASSLGQNTEAFF. The chain joins TRBV7-3 to TRBJ1-1, with D possibly matching TRBD1 (6 bases). Between the trimmed V and J ends, which lost 3 bases and 1 base, there was a span of 6 bases. This CDR3 has 13 amino acids. Germline V CDR1 and CDR2: SGHTA, FQGTGA.

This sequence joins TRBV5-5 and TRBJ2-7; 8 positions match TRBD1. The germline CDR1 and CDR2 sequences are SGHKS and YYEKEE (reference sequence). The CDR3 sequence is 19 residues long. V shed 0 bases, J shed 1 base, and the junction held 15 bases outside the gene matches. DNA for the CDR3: TGTGCCAGCAGCTTGGGGCCTGACAGGGGTAGGCTCAAGTCCTACGAGCAGTACTTC. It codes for CASSLGPDRGRLKSYEQYF.

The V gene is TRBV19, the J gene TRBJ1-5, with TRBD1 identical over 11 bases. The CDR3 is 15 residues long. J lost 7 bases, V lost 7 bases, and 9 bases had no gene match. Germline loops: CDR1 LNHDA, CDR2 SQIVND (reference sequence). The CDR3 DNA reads TGTGCCAGTAATCAAGGGGACAGGGGGAACCAGCCCCAGCATTTT. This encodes CASNQGDRGNQPQHF.

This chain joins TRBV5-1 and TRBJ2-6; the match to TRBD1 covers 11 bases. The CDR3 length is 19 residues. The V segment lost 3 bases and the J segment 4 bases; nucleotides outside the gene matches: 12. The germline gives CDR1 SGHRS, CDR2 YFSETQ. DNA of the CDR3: TGCGCCAGCAGCTCTAGGACAGGGGGCGCGATAGCGGGGGCCAACGTCCTGACTTTC. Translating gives CASSSRTGGAIAGANVLTF.

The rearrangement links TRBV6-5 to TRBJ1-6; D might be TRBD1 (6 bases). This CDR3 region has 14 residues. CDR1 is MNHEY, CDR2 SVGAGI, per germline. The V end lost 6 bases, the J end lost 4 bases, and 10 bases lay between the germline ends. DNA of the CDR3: TGTGCCAGCAGGGTGACAGGTTATAATTCACCCCTCCACTTT. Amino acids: CASRVTGYNSPLHF.

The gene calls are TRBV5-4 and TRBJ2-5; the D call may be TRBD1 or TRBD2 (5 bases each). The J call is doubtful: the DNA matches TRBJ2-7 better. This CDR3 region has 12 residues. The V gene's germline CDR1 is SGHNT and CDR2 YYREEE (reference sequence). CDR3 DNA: TGTGCCAGCAGCTCCCGTGGGGGCGAGCAGTACTTC. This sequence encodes CASSSRGGEQYF.

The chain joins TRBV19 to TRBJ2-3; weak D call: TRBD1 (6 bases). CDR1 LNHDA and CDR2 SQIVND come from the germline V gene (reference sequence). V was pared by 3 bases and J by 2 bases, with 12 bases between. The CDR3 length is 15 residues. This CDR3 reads CASSIRDTHTDTQYF. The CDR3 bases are TGTGCCAGTAGTATCAGGGACACTCACACAGATACGCAGTATTTT.

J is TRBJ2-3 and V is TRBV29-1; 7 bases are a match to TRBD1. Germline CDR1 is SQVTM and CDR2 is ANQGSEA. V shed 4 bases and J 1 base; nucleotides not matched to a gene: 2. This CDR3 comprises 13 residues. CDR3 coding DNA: TGCAGCGTTGGAGGGGGCCGCACAGATACGCAGTATTTT. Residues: CSVGGGRTDTQYF.

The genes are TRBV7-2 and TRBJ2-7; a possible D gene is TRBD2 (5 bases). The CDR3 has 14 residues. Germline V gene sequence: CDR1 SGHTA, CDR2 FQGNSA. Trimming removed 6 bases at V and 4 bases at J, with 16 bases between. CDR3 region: CASRSGLGEYEQYF. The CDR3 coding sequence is TGTGCCAGCAGATCGGGCCTTGGGGAGTACGAGCAGTACTTC.

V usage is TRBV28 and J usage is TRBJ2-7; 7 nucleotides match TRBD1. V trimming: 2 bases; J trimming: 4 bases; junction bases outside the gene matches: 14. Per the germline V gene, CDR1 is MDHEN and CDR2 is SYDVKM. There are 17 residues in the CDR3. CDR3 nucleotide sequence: TGTGCCAGCAGTTTAGGCGTTACAGGGGCCACGAGGTACGAGCAGTACTTC. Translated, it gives CASSLGVTGATRYEQYF.

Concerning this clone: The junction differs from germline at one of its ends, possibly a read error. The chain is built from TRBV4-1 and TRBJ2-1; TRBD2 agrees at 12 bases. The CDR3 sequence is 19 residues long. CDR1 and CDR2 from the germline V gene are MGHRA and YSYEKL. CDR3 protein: CASSPNLFGLAGRYSEQFF. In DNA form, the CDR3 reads TGCGCCAGCAGCCCTAACCTCTTCGGACTAGCGGGGCGTTACAGTGAGCAGTTCTTC.

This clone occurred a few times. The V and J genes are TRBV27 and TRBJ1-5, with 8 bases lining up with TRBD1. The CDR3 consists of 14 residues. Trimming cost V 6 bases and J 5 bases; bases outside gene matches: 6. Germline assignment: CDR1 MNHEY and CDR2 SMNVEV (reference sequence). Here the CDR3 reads CASRLRQGYQPQHF. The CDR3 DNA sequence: TGTGCCAGCAGGCTGAGACAGGGGTATCAGCCCCAGCATTTT.

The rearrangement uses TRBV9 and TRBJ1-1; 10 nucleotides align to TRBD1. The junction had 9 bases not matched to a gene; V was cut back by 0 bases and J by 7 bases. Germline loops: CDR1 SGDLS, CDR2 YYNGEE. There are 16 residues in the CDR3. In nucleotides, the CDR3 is TGTGCCAGCAGCGTAGAGGGGACAGGGGTGTTTGGTGAAGCTTTCTTT. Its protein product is CASSVEGTGVFGEAFF.

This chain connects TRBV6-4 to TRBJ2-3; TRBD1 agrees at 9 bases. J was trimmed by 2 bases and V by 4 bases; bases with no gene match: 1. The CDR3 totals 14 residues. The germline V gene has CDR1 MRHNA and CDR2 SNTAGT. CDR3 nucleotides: TGTGCCAGCAGTGGGACAGGGGCCACAGATACGCAGTATTTT. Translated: CASSGTGATDTQYF.

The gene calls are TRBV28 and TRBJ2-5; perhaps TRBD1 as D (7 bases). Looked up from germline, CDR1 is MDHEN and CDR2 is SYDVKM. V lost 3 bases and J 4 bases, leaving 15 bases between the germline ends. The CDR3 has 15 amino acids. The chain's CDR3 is CASSFPDRDLETQYF. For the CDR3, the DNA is TGTGCCAGCAGTTTTCCCGACAGGGACTTAGAGACCCAGTACTTC. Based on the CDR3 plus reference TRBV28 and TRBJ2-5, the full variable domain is DVKVTQSSRYLVKRTGEKVFLECVQDMDHENMFWYRQDPGLGLRLIYFSYDVKMKEKGDIPEGYSVSREKKERFSLILESASTNQTSMYLCASSFPDRDLETQYFGPGTRLLVL.

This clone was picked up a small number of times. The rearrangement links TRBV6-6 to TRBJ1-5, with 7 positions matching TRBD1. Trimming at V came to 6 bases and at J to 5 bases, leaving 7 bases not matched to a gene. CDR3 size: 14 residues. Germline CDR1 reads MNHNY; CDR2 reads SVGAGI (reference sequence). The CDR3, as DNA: TGTGCCAGCAGCTCCAGACAGGGCTATCAGCCCCAGCATTTT. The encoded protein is CASSSRQGYQPQHF.

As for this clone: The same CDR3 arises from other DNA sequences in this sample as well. The CDR3 bases are TGTGCCAGTAGAAAGGGAGCTAACTATGGCTACACCTTC. This codes for CASRKGANYGYTF. This rearrangement joins TRBV19 to TRBJ1-2; D gene uncertain. V lost 6 bases and J lost 0, with 8 bases in between. CDR1 and CDR2 from the germline V gene are LNHDA and SQIVND (reference sequence). The CDR3 sequence is 13 residues long.

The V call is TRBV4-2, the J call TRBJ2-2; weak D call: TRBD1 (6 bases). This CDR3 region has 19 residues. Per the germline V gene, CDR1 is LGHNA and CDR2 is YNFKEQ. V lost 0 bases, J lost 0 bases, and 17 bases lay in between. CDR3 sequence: CASSQDWRQGLSNTGELFF. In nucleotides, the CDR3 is TGTGCCAGCAGCCAAGATTGGCGGCAGGGGCTATCGAACACCGGGGAGCTGTTTTTT.

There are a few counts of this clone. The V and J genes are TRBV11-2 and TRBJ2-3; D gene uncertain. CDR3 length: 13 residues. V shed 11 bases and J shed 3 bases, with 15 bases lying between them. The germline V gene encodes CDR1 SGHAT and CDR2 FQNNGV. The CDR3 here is CALGGFATDTQYF. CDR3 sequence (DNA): TGTGCCCTAGGTGGCTTTGCTACAGATACGCAGTATTTT.

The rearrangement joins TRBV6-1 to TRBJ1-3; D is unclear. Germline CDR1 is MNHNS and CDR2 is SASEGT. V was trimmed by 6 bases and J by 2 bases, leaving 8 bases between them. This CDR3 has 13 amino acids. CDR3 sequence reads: CASRRVPGNTIYF. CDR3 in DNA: TGTGCCAGCAGGAGAGTGCCTGGAAACACCATATATTTT.